Listed here are 7 T cell receptor beta chains from one sample, sequenced in a study of CD8 T cells in Susac syndrome. Reverse transcription of about 0.5 to 1 ug RNA used random hexamers. MiXCR, run by TCRdb on the immunoSEQ multiplex PCR reads, gives a single entry per CDR3 protein. This sample yields 200,000 or so distinct CDR3 sequences, of which 80% to 95% are seen a single time; 0.1% to 0.15% belongs to the top ten. Sequences were obtained from CD8+ T cells from PBMCs. These receptors originate from a human donor with multiple sclerosis.

The chain recombines TRBV30 with TRBJ1-2; 7 positions match TRBD1. CDR3 length: 15 amino acids. CDR1 and CDR2 from the germline V gene are GTSNPN and SVGIG (reference sequence). Unmatched junction bases numbered 8, after V lost 0 bases and J lost 4 bases. CDR3 nucleotide sequence: TGTGCCTGGAGTGTACGGGAGGGGGCCCGCTATGGCTACACCTTC. Protein product: CAWSVREGARYGYTF.

The gene calls are TRBV4-3 and TRBJ1-2; D remains ambiguous. The CDR3 sequence is 14 residues long. Germline CDR1 reads LGHNA; CDR2 reads YSLEER. Trimming shortened V by 0 bases and J by 5 bases, and 10 bases separated the two germline ends. Written as DNA, the CDR3 is TGCGCCAGCAGCCAAGATCGGGGAATGTATGGCTACACCTTC. Its protein product is CASSQDRGMYGYTF.

The rearrangement uses TRBV2 and TRBJ1-5; D unclear. The germline gives CDR1 SNHLY, CDR2 FYNNEI. This CDR3 region has 14 residues. Between the trimmed V and J ends, which lost 2 bases and 5 bases, there was a span of 10 bases. The CDR3 sequence: CASSESNSYQPQHF. Here the CDR3 DNA reads TGTGCCAGCAGTGAATCAAATTCGTATCAGCCCCAGCATTTT.

This rearrangement joins TRBV7-9 to TRBJ2-2, with D possibly being TRBD1 or TRBD2 (5 bases each). This CDR3 has 17 amino acids. CDR1 is SEHNR and CDR2 is FQNEAQ in the germline V gene (reference sequence). V lost 4 bases to trimming and J lost 6 bases, with 21 bases between them. CDR3 sequence reads: CASSSEGRTVKAGELFF. The CDR3 bases are TGTGCCAGCAGCTCCGAGGGGCGCACCGTTAAAGCCGGGGAGCTGTTTTTT.

V usage is TRBV4-1 and J usage is TRBJ2-7, with a tentative D call TRBD2 (7 bases). This CDR3 contains 14 residues. Trimming pared 6 bases from V and 5 bases from J, leaving 17 bases between. CDR1 and CDR2 (germline): MGHRA, YSYEKL. The CDR3 DNA reads as TGCGCCAGCAGAAACCAAGGGGGGGCGGACGAGCAGTACTTC. Protein product: CASRNQGGADEQYF.

The chain couples TRBV4-1 to TRBJ2-7; 7 positions match TRBD1. The CDR3 consists of 14 residues. The germline CDR1 and CDR2 sequences are MGHRA and YSYEKL. With 0 bases clipped from V and 6 bases from J, the junction kept 5 bases outside the gene matches. The CDR3 loop reads CASSQEQGKFEQYF. As DNA, the CDR3 is TGCGCCAGCAGCCAAGAACAGGGGAAGTTCGAGCAGTACTTC.

The V gene is TRBV12-3 or TRBV12-4, the J gene TRBJ1-2; D unresolved. The CDR3 spans 13 residues. Between the trimmed V and J ends, which lost 6 bases and 1 base, there was a span of 9 bases. CDR3: CASRNSLNYGYTF. CDR3 DNA: TGTGCCAGCAGGAACAGCCTTAACTATGGCTACACCTTC.